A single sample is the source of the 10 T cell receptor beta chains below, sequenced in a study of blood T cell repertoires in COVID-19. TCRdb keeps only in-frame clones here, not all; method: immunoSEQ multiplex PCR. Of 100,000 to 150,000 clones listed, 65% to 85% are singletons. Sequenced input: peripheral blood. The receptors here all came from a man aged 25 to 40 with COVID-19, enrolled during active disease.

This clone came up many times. The CDR3 sequence: CASSPPRGRHGELFF. The CDR3 bases are TGTGCCAGCAGCCCCCCCAGGGGGCGTCACGGGGAGCTGTTTTTT. The genes are TRBV7-2 and TRBJ2-2, with 8 nucleotides matching TRBD1. The V gene end was trimmed by 5 bases and the J gene end by 7 bases; junction bases not matched to a gene: 9. CDR1 and CDR2 from the germline V gene are SGHTA and FQGNSA. This CDR3 contains 15 residues. The entire variable domain, with the rest obtained from reference TRBV7-2 and TRBJ2-2, is as follows: GAGVSQSPSNKVTEKGKDVELRCDPISGHTALYWYRQSLGQGLEFLIYFQGNSAPDKSGLPSDRFSAERTGGSVSTLTIQRTQQEDSAVYLCASSPPRGRHGELFFGEGSRLTVL.

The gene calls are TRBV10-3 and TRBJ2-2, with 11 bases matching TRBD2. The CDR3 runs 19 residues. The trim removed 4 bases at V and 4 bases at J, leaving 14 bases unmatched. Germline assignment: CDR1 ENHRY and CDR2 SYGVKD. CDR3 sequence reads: CAISALAGGGGSRTGELFF. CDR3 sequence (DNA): TGTGCCATCAGTGCCCTAGCGGGGGGCGGCGGGAGTCGCACCGGGGAGCTGTTTTTT.

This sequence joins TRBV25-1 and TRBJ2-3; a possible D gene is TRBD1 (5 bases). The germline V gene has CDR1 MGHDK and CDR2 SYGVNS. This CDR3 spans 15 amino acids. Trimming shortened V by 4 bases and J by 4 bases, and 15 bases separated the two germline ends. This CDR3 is CASSADRRPADTQYF. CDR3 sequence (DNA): TGTGCCAGCAGTGCTGACAGACGTCCAGCAGATACGCAGTATTTT.

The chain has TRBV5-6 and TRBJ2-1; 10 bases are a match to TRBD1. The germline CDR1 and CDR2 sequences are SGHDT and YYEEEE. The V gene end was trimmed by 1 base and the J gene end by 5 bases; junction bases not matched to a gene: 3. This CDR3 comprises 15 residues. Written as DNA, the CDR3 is TGTGCCAGCAGCTTGACCGGGACAGGGGACAATGAGCAGTTCTTC. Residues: CASSLTGTGDNEQFF.

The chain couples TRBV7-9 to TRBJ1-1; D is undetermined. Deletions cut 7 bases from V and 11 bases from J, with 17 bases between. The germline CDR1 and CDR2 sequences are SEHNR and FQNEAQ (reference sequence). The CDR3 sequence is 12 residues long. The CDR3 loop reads CASTITENVAFF. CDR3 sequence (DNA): TGTGCCAGCACCATTACTGAAAATGTGGCTTTCTTT.

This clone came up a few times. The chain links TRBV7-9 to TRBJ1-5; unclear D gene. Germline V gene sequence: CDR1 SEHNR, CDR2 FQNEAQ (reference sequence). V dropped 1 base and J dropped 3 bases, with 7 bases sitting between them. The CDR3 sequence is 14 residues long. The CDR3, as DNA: TGTGCCAGCAGCTTAGGGCAAGACAATCAGCCCCAGCATTTT. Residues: CASSLGQDNQPQHF. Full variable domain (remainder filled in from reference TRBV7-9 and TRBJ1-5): DTGVSQNPRHKITKRGQNVTFRCDPISEHNRLYWYRQTLGQGPEFLTYFQNEAQLEKSRLLSDRFSAERPKGSFSTLEIQRTEQGDSAMYLCASSLGQDNQPQHFGDGTRLSIL.

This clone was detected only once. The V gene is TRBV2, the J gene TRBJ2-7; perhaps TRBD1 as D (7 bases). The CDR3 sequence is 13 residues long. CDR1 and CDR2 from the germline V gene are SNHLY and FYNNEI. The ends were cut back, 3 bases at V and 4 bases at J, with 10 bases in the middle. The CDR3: CASSESGGYEQYF. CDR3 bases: TGTGCCAGCAGTGAGTCAGGGGGGTACGAGCAGTACTTC.

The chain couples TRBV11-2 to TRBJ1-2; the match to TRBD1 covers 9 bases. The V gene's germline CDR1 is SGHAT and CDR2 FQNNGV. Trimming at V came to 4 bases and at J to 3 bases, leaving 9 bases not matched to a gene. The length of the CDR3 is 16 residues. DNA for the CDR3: TGTGCCAGCAGCTCCGCGGACAGGGGAGCCCACTATGGCTACACCTTC. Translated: CASSSADRGAHYGYTF.

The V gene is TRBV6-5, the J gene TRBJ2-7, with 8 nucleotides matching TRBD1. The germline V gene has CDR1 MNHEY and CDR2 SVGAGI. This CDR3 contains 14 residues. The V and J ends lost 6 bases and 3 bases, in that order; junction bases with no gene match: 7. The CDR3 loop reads CASRLDRVSYEQYF. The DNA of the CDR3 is TGTGCCAGCAGGCTGGACAGGGTGAGCTACGAGCAGTACTTC.

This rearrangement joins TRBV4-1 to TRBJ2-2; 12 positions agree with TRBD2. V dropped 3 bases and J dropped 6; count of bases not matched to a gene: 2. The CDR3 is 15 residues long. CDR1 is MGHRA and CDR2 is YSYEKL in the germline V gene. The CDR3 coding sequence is TGCGCCAGCAGCCAGTGGACTAGCGGGGCCGGGGAGCTGTTTTTT. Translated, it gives CASSQWTSGAGELFF.